Below, 21 T cell receptor beta chains from the same sample are listed, as sequenced in a study of CD8 T cells in Susac syndrome. With random hexamers, reverse transcription was performed on about 0.5 to 1 ug of RNA. TCRdb re-derived calls from the immunoSEQ multiplex PCR reads in MiXCR, one entry per CDR3 protein. This sample has approximately 120,000 distinct CDR3 sequences, with roughly 90% found just once. Sequenced sample: CD8+ T cells from PBMCs. These receptors were taken from a human donor in good health.

The chain uses TRBV3-1 and TRBJ1-6, with D unresolved. The V gene's germline CDR1 is LGHDT and CDR2 YNNKEL (reference sequence). There are 15 residues in the CDR3. The V end lost 1 base, the J end lost 7 bases, and 11 bases lay between the germline ends. CDR3 loop: CASSQGRLGNSPLHF. The CDR3 nucleotides read TGTGCCAGCAGCCAAGGGCGACTGGGGAATTCACCCCTCCACTTT.

The rearrangement links TRBV19 to TRBJ1-5; 7 bases line up with TRBD1. This CDR3 is built from 15 residues. J was trimmed by 5 bases and V by 0 bases; bases with no gene match: 4. Germline CDR1 and CDR2: LNHDA and SQIVND (reference sequence). CDR3 sequence (DNA): TGTGCCAGTAGTATAGAGCCAGGGGGGTATCAGCCCCAGCATTTT. Protein: CASSIEPGGYQPQHF.

This clonotype showed up just once. The V and J genes are TRBV29-1 and TRBJ2-1; 7 nucleotides match TRBD2. Germline V gene data show CDR1 as SQVTM and CDR2 as ANQGSEA. J was trimmed by 0 bases and V by 4 bases; bases with no gene match: 3. The CDR3 spans 14 residues. The CDR3 is CSVAGGSSYNEQFF. Here the CDR3 DNA reads TGCAGCGTTGCCGGCGGGAGCTCCTACAATGAGCAGTTCTTC.

The rearrangement links TRBV19 to TRBJ2-6; D call uncertain. The CDR3 is 17 residues long. V was trimmed by 4 bases and J by 0 bases, leaving 13 bases between them. Germline CDR1 LNHDA, CDR2 SQIVND (reference sequence). The DNA for the CDR3 is TGTGCCAGTAGTAGGTTTGGCCTAAGCTCTGGGGCCAACGTCCTGACTTTC. It specifies CASSRFGLSSGANVLTF. The full variable domain, in which reference TRBV19 and TRBJ2-6 provide the parts outside the CDR3, is DGGITQSPKYLFRKEGQNVTLSCEQNLNHDAMYWYRQDPGQGLRLIYYSQIVNDFQKGDIAEGYSVSREKKESFPLTVTSAQKNPTAFYLCASSRFGLSSGANVLTFGAGSRLTVL.

The chain is built from TRBV3-1 and TRBJ2-3, with D perhaps matching TRBD1 or TRBD2 (5 bases each). Per the germline V gene, CDR1 is LGHDT and CDR2 is YNNKEL (reference sequence). The CDR3 runs 13 residues. V lost 5 bases, J lost 4 bases, and 10 bases lay in between. This CDR3 reads CASSNRGADTQYF. For the CDR3, the DNA is TGTGCCAGCAGCAATCGAGGGGCAGATACGCAGTATTTT.

The chain has TRBV6-2 or TRBV6-3 and TRBJ2-4, with 8 bases fitting TRBD1. Germline V gene lookup returns CDR1 MNHEY and CDR2 SVGEGT. This CDR3 contains 16 residues. The trim removed 5 bases at V and 0 bases at J, leaving 6 bases unmatched. CDR3 sequence: CASSGDRGLAKNIQYF. CDR3 DNA: TGTGCCAGCAGTGGCGACAGGGGCCTAGCCAAAAACATTCAGTACTTC.

This clonotype was counted once. The genes are TRBV7-9 and TRBJ2-3; 7 positions agree with TRBD1. Germline CDR1 SEHNR, CDR2 FQNEAQ (reference sequence). The trim removed 4 bases at V and 2 bases at J, leaving 12 bases unmatched. The CDR3 has 17 residues. This CDR3 reads CASSSSLGGLDTDTQYF. CDR3 sequence (DNA): TGTGCCAGCAGCTCGTCCTTAGGGGGCCTGGACACAGATACGCAGTATTTT.

The genes are TRBV19 and TRBJ1-1; 8 nucleotides line up with TRBD1. The CDR3 spans 16 residues. The V gene end was trimmed by 3 bases and the J gene end by 7 bases; junction bases not matched to a gene: 13. CDR1 is LNHDA, CDR2 SQIVND, per germline (reference sequence). This CDR3 is CASSIGTGPVYGEAFF. CDR3 coding DNA: TGTGCCAGTAGTATCGGGACAGGCCCGGTCTACGGTGAAGCTTTCTTT.

The V gene is TRBV29-1, the J gene TRBJ2-5; D is unresolved. Germline V gene data show CDR1 as SQVTM and CDR2 as ANQGSEA. Trimming removed 6 bases at V and 5 bases at J, with 13 bases between. The CDR3 is 12 amino acids. The CDR3 nucleotides read TGCAGCGTCGATTCGCTAGGGGAGACCCAGTACTTC. It codes for CSVDSLGETQYF.

Here the CDR3 DNA reads TGTGCCAGCTCCCCGGGCGGGGGGGGACAAGAGACCCAGTACTTC. Translated: CASSPGGGGQETQYF. This chain joins TRBV7-3 and TRBJ2-5; 9 positions agree with TRBD2. Losses at the gene ends were 8 bases for V and 2 bases for J; bases not matched to a gene: 9. The CDR3 is 15 residues long. The germline gives CDR1 SGHTA, CDR2 FQGTGA. The full variable domain, with the rest looked up from reference TRBV7-3 and TRBJ2-5, is GAGVSQTPSNKVTEKGKYVELRCDPISGHTALYWYRQSLGQGPEFLIYFQGTGAADDSGLPNDRFFAVRPEGSVSTLKIQRTERGDSAVYLCASSPGGGGQETQYFGPGTRLLVL.

V and J are TRBV6-6 and TRBJ1-1; D not certain. The germline V gene encodes CDR1 MNHNY and CDR2 SVGAGI (reference sequence). Trimming took 6 bases from V and 4 from J, leaving 12 bases between them. CDR3 length: 13 amino acids. CDR3 coding DNA: TGTGCCAGCAGACTGGACCATTCCACTGAAGCTTTCTTT. Translation gives CASRLDHSTEAFF.

V usage is TRBV4-1 and J usage is TRBJ1-2, with D hard to call. There are 13 residues in the CDR3. V was pared by 2 bases and J by 4 bases, with 8 bases between. Per the germline V gene, CDR1 is MGHRA and CDR2 is YSYEKL. DNA for the CDR3: TGCGCCAGCAGCCAATCCTCAGTCTATGGCTACACCTTC. It is translated as CASSQSSVYGYTF.

This chain joins TRBV5-1 and TRBJ2-2, with D perhaps matching TRBD2 (6 bases). CDR3 length: 16 residues. Trimming left V 1 base short and J 4 bases short, with 14 bases between. Germline CDR1 and CDR2: SGHRS and YFSETQ. The CDR3 protein is CASSLLGGRSTGELFF. For the CDR3, the DNA is TGCGCCAGCAGCTTGCTTGGGGGGAGGAGCACCGGGGAGCTGTTTTTT.

This chain links TRBV12-3 or TRBV12-4 with TRBJ2-4; the D is unclear. CDR3 length equals 17 residues. The V gene lost 5 bases and the J gene lost 0 bases, with 17 bases spanning the gap. CDR3 in amino acids: CASSDSEAVIAKNIQYF. The CDR3 nucleotides are TGTGCCAGCAGTGACTCAGAGGCAGTTATAGCCAAAAACATTCAGTACTTC.

The CDR3 nucleotides read TGCAGCGCTGGGTCAAGGGCTAGCGGAGCGAGCCCCCAGCAGTTCTTC. This sequence encodes CSAGSRASGASPQQFF. The chain has TRBV29-1 and TRBJ2-1; TRBD2 agrees at 7 bases. Germline assignment: CDR1 SQVTM and CDR2 ANQGSEA. Trimming cost V 7 bases and J 11 bases; bases outside gene matches: 23. The CDR3 spans 16 residues.

The chain has TRBV10-2 and TRBJ2-5; D gene ambiguous. V was clipped by 6 bases and J by 5 bases, with 10 bases between them. The CDR3 is made up of 12 amino acids. CDR1 and CDR2 (germline): WSHSY, SAAADI. The CDR3 DNA reads as TGCGCCAGCAGCGCTTTACCTGAGACCCAGTACTTC. Amino acids: CASSALPETQYF.

The J gene is TRBJ1-2, the V gene TRBV6-2 or TRBV6-3, with 7 bases that match TRBD1. CDR1 and CDR2 from the germline V gene are MNHEY and SVGEGT. The CDR3 is 17 amino acids. The junction had 14 bases not matched to a gene; V was cut back by 7 bases and J by 0 bases. Here the CDR3 reads CASIPGDRAASNYGYTF. In DNA form, the CDR3 reads TGTGCCAGCATCCCCGGCGACAGGGCGGCTTCTAACTATGGCTACACCTTC.

The chain carries TRBV29-1 and TRBJ2-7, with 9 bases aligning to TRBD1. The CDR3 has 13 amino acids. With V trimmed by 7 bases and J by 1 base, 5 bases remained unmatched. CDR1 is SQVTM and CDR2 is ANQGSEA in the germline V gene. The CDR3 is CSASGTGSYEQYF. The CDR3 coding sequence is TGCAGCGCCTCCGGGACAGGGTCCTACGAGCAGTACTTC.

The chain combines TRBV10-3 with TRBJ1-5; weak D call: TRBD1 (5 bases). Germline assignment: CDR1 ENHRY and CDR2 SYGVKD. The CDR3 runs to 14 residues. Trimming took off 3 bases at V and 4 bases at J, with 10 bases between the two ends. The CDR3 region is CAISDREGNQPQHF. CDR3 in DNA: TGTGCCATCAGTGACAGGGAAGGGAATCAGCCCCAGCATTTT.

J is TRBJ1-2 and V is TRBV15, with 8 bases aligning to TRBD1. The ends lost 3 bases at V and 7 bases at J; junction bases unmatched: 1. Germline V gene data show CDR1 as LNHNV and CDR2 as YYDKDF (reference sequence). The CDR3 length is 12 residues. The DNA of the CDR3 is TGTGCCACCAGCAGGACAGGGGCTGGCTACACCTTC. It codes for CATSRTGAGYTF.

The rearrangement uses TRBV19 and TRBJ1-5; 9 positions match TRBD1. This CDR3 region has 15 residues. Per the germline V gene, CDR1 is LNHDA and CDR2 is SQIVND (reference sequence). V lost 9 bases and J lost 7; bases outside the gene matches: 13. CDR3 protein: CASTGTGNKNQPQHF. The CDR3, as DNA: TGTGCCAGCACCGGGACAGGGAACAAGAACCAGCCCCAGCATTTT.